The source of this TCR beta chain is a study of blood T cells in healthy people across ages. A sample-barcoded 5' primer and a J-beta primer mix were used in a second PCR of roughly 6 to 11 cycles. TCRdb independently ran MiXCR on the 5' RACE reads; one entry per CDR3 protein. Of under 1,100,000 distinct CDR3 sequences in the sample, 25% are singletons; the top ten hold about 0.8%. The CDR3 length is 15 residues. The V end was cut by 5 bases, the J end by 0 bases, with 13 bases between. Germline V CDR1 and CDR2: SGHAT, FQNNGV. The same sample was also studied in work on T cells of mothers and their children.

The sample taken for sequencing was blood. The genes are TRBV11-2 and TRBJ1-1; D unresolved. This TCR was recovered from a girl aged 2 to 10 in good health. The CDR3 region has the DNA TGTGCCAGCAGCCGAGTTCTGTATATGAACACTGAAGCTTTCTTT. It is translated as CASSRVLYMNTEAFF.